This T cell receptor (beta chain) comes out of a study of blood T cell repertoires in COVID-19. Study-level information: Material from acute and convalescent COVID-19 was sourced from the United States, Italy and Spain. The cDNA or gDNA used as material had been derived from T cells, B-cell-depleted T cells, or PBMCs.

Per the study methods: Amplification of reference gene primers was used by the study to estimate nucleated cell counts. Only in-frame clones appear in the TCRdb table, and some are missing; sequencing was by immunoSEQ multiplex PCR. Clone size and the V and J calls come from that table; the DNA yielded D and trimming. The sample has roughly 130,000 clones, 84% seen once. The CDR3 extends over 15 amino acids. V shed 0 bases and J 8 bases; nucleotides not matched to a gene: 8. CDR1 and CDR2 from the germline V gene are SGHKS and YYEKEE (reference sequence). The sequence derives from an older woman with acute or convalescent COVID-19. The chain links TRBV5-5 to TRBJ2-1, with 7 bases aligning to TRBD1. Sequencing was done on a sample of peripheral blood. The CDR3 DNA sequence: TGTGCCAGCAGCTTGGAAGGGGGCGCGGTCTATGAGCAGTTCTTC. Amino acid sequence: CASSLEGGAVYEQFF.